The 27 T cell receptor beta chains below were found in one sample sequenced in a study of cytomegalovirus exposure and HLA in healthy donors. The PCR used 60 Vbeta and 13 Jbeta primers. Clones were read by immunoSEQ multiplex PCR, and TCRdb kept only the in-frame ones, dropping some. The sample includes 120,000 or so clones, roughly 80% of them seen just once. Sequences were obtained from PBMCs. All receptors derive from a man aged 30 to 45 in good health and CMV-seropositive.

The V call is TRBV20-1, the J call TRBJ2-5, with 11 bases fitting TRBD1. With 6 bases clipped from V and 10 bases from J, the junction kept 4 bases outside the gene matches. The CDR3 is 11 residues long. Germline CDR1 is DFQATT and CDR2 is SNEGSKA (reference sequence). The CDR3 spells CSAEDRGRQYF. Written as DNA, the CDR3 is TGCAGTGCCGAGGACAGGGGGCGCCAGTACTTC.

The chain has TRBV2 and TRBJ1-5, with D hard to call. V was trimmed by 7 bases and J by 2 bases, leaving 15 bases between them. The V gene's germline CDR1 is SNHLY and CDR2 FYNNEI. There are 15 residues in the CDR3. The CDR3 DNA reads TGTGCCAGCACCCCCGGCAGGAGGGGCAATCAGCCCCAGCATTTT. This encodes CASTPGRRGNQPQHF. Together with reference TRBV2 and TRBJ1-5, the CDR3 gives the full variable domain: EPEVTQTPSHQVTQMGQEVILRCVPISNHLYFYWYRQILGQKVEFLVSFYNNEISEKSEIFDDQFSVERPDGSNFTLKIRSTKLEDSAMYFCASTPGRRGNQPQHFGDGTRLSIL.

The chain carries TRBV5-1 and TRBJ2-3; 15 bases line up with TRBD2. Germline V gene lookup returns CDR1 SGHRS and CDR2 YFSETQ. Trimming at V came to 0 bases and at J to 2 bases, leaving 16 bases not matched to a gene. CDR3 length equals 22 residues. The CDR3 is CASSLGGFLGLAGGQYTDTQYF. CDR3 coding DNA: TGCGCCAGCAGCTTGGGCGGATTTCTCGGACTAGCGGGGGGGCAATACACAGATACGCAGTATTTT.

The chain recombines TRBV11-2 with TRBJ2-2; 8 bases match TRBD2. With V trimmed by 8 bases and J by 4 bases, 6 bases remained unmatched. The length of the CDR3 is 14 residues. Per the germline V gene, CDR1 is SGHAT and CDR2 is FQNNGV. As DNA, the CDR3 is TGTGCCAGCCGGGAGCGGGGGAGCACCGGGGAGCTGTTTTTT. It codes for CASRERGSTGELFF.

The J gene is TRBJ2-3, the V gene TRBV29-1; possibly TRBD2 for D (6 bases). The CDR3 is 14 amino acids. V was shortened by 3 bases and J by 1 base, with 11 bases between the two germline ends. Germline V gene lookup returns CDR1 SQVTM and CDR2 ANQGSEA. The CDR3 sequence is CSVDRGGGTDTQYF. The DNA of the CDR3 is TGCAGCGTTGATCGGGGCGGGGGCACAGATACGCAGTATTTT.

The chain combines TRBV6-5 with TRBJ2-7, with D possibly matching TRBD2 (6 bases). Germline CDR1 reads MNHEY; CDR2 reads SVGAGI. CDR3 length equals 13 residues. V was shortened by 6 bases and J by 5 bases, with 14 bases between the two germline ends. This CDR3 reads CASRRSGSHEQYF. CDR3 sequence (DNA): TGTGCCAGCAGAAGGAGCGGGTCCCACGAGCAGTACTTC.

This clone was found once. The chain joins TRBV27 to TRBJ1-2; 9 nucleotides align to TRBD1. V shed 4 bases and J 5 bases; nucleotides not matched to a gene: 11. The CDR3 covers 16 residues. CDR1 is MNHEY, CDR2 SMNVEV, per germline (reference sequence). The CDR3 sequence: CASSSWTGEIHYGYTF. The CDR3 DNA is TGTGCCAGCAGTTCCTGGACAGGGGAAATCCATTATGGCTACACCTTC.

This clone was observed a single time. This chain links TRBV27 with TRBJ2-7, with D possibly matching TRBD1 (6 bases). The CDR3 extends over 13 amino acids. V lost 8 bases and J 4 bases, leaving 15 bases between the germline ends. Germline V gives CDR1 MNHEY, CDR2 SMNVEV (reference sequence). Here the CDR3 DNA reads TGTGCCAGCCGTAGCTCAGGGGAATACGAGCAGTACTTC. This translates into CASRSSGEYEQYF.

The chain joins TRBV6-5 to TRBJ1-1; D ambiguous. This CDR3 is built from 14 residues. V dropped 0 bases and J dropped 4 bases, with 9 bases sitting between them. Germline CDR1 and CDR2: MNHEY and SVGAGI. The CDR3 loop is CASSYSRLTTEAFF. The CDR3 nucleotides read TGTGCCAGCAGTTACTCGAGGCTAACCACTGAAGCTTTCTTT.

The V gene is TRBV7-2, the J gene TRBJ2-5, with D possibly being TRBD2 (5 bases). Between the trimmed V and J ends, which lost 1 base and 5 bases, there was a span of 11 bases. The CDR3 covers 14 residues. Germline V gives CDR1 SGHTA, CDR2 FQGNSA. For the CDR3, the DNA is TGTGCCAGCAGCTTAGGAGGGTTTTTGGAGACCCAGTACTTC. Its translation is CASSLGGFLETQYF.

This clone has only one observation. The chain has TRBV19 and TRBJ2-1; no clear D gene. Germline V gives CDR1 LNHDA, CDR2 SQIVND (reference sequence). The CDR3 extends over 16 amino acids. The V and J ends lost 3 bases and 0 bases respectively, with 12 bases between them. The CDR3, as DNA: TGTGCCAGTAGTATTGTAACTCTTAGCTCCTACAATGAGCAGTTCTTC. It codes for CASSIVTLSSYNEQFF.

The rearrangement joins TRBV13 to TRBJ1-2, with 10 bases matching TRBD1. The CDR3 has 14 amino acids. CDR1 PRHDT and CDR2 FYEKMQ come from the germline V gene (reference sequence). Trimming cost V 4 bases and J 4 bases; bases outside gene matches: 3. This chain's CDR3 is CASSSRDRGYGYTF. Written as DNA, the CDR3 is TGTGCCAGCAGCTCCCGGGACAGGGGCTATGGCTACACCTTC. The full variable domain, with the rest looked up from reference TRBV13 and TRBJ1-2, is AAGVIQSPRHLIKEKRETATLKCYPIPRHDTVYWYQQGPGQDPQFLISFYEKMQSDKGSIPDRFSAQQFSDYHSELNMSSLELGDSALYFCASSSRDRGYGYTFGSGTRLTVV.

V gene TRBV6-6 combines with J gene TRBJ1-2, with D hard to call. V lost 8 bases to trimming and J lost 3 bases, with 13 bases between them. CDR3 size: 13 residues. The germline V gene has CDR1 MNHNY and CDR2 SVGAGI (reference sequence). CDR3 nucleotides: TGTGCCAGCGATCTACGGGGTTACTATGGCTACACCTTC. Amino acids: CASDLRGYYGYTF.

The chain carries TRBV11-2 and TRBJ1-1; D is uncertain. CDR1 SGHAT and CDR2 FQNNGV come from the germline V gene. The V gene lost 5 bases and the J gene lost 3 bases, with 10 bases spanning the gap. This CDR3 spans 13 amino acids. CDR3 sequence (DNA): TGTGCCAGCAGCGAGTCCCGGGACACTGAAGCTTTCTTT. It translates to CASSESRDTEAFF. Using reference TRBV11-2 and TRBJ1-1 for the parts outside the CDR3, the full variable domain is EAGVAQSPRYKIIEKRQSVAFWCNPISGHATLYWYQQILGQGPKLLIQFQNNGVVDDSQLPKDRFSAERLKGVDSTLKIQPAKLEDSAVYLCASSESRDTEAFFGQGTRLTVV.

The chain links TRBV5-1 to TRBJ1-1, with D possibly TRBD1 on 5 matching bases. Trimming removed 4 bases at V and 0 bases at J, with 13 bases between. The CDR3 is made up of 15 amino acids. Germline V gene sequence: CDR1 SGHRS, CDR2 YFSETQ. CDR3 sequence: CASSLAPGLNTEAFF. CDR3 nucleotide sequence: TGCGCCAGCAGCCTGGCCCCAGGGTTGAACACTGAAGCTTTCTTT.

The chain is built from TRBV27 and TRBJ1-1; 7 bases are a match to TRBD1. The CDR3 runs to 13 residues. J was trimmed by 2 bases and V by 6 bases; bases with no gene match: 3. The germline gives CDR1 MNHEY, CDR2 SMNVEV (reference sequence). Written as DNA, the CDR3 is TGTGCCAGCAGCCACAGGGGAAACACTGAAGCTTTCTTT. Protein sequence: CASSHRGNTEAFF.

The chain has TRBV9 and TRBJ2-5; D possibly corresponds to TRBD2 (6 bases). Germline V gives CDR1 SGDLS, CDR2 YYNGEE. The CDR3 extends over 14 amino acids. Trimming left V 0 bases short and J 1 base short, with 7 bases between. The CDR3 DNA is TGTGCCAGCAGCGTAGGGAGGGGCCAAGAGACCCAGTACTTC. Translated: CASSVGRGQETQYF. Full variable domain (outside the CDR3, taken from reference TRBV9 and TRBJ2-5): DSGVTQTPKHLITATGQRVTLRCSPRSGDLSVYWYQQSLDQGLQFLIQYYNGEERAKGNILERFSAQQFPDLHSELNLSSLELGDSALYFCASSVGRGQETQYFGPGTRLLVL.

V is TRBV6-1 and J is TRBJ2-1; weak D call: TRBD2 (6 bases). The CDR3 spans 16 residues. Germline CDR1 MNHNS, CDR2 SASEGT. Trimming shortened V by 3 bases and J by 8 bases, and 20 bases separated the two germline ends. Written as DNA, the CDR3 is TGTGCCAGCAGTGACCCCCCCGGGCGGGGTACAGATGAGCAGTTCTTC. Translated, it gives CASSDPPGRGTDEQFF.

The chain joins TRBV11-3 to TRBJ1-1; 7 bases map to TRBD1. The CDR3 has 14 amino acids. With V trimmed by 5 bases and J by 1 base, 4 bases remained unmatched. CDR1 and CDR2 from the germline V gene are SGHNT and YENEEA. CDR3 coding DNA: TGTGCCAGCAGCCCGGGGACAGAGAACACTGAAGCTTTCTTT. It yields the protein CASSPGTENTEAFF.

The V call is TRBV6-5, the J call TRBJ1-2; D gene uncertain. From germline, CDR1 is MNHEY and CDR2 SVGAGI. This CDR3 is 15 amino acids long. V was pared by 3 bases and J by 5 bases, with 16 bases between. DNA for the CDR3: TGTGCCAGCAGTTATGGTGGCCGGGAAGGTTATGGCTACACCTTC. Amino acid sequence: CASSYGGREGYGYTF.

The V gene is TRBV14, the J gene TRBJ2-7; unclear D gene. The CDR3 is 11 amino acids. Germline loops: CDR1 SGHDN, CDR2 FVKESK. Trimming removed 0 bases from V and 6 bases from J, with 3 bases in between. CDR3 bases: TGTGCCAGCAGCCAAGATCTCGAGCAGTACTTC. Residues: CASSQDLEQYF. The entire variable domain, with the rest obtained from reference TRBV14 and TRBJ2-7, is as follows: EAGVTQFPSHSVIEKGQTVTLRCDPISGHDNLYWYRRVMGKEIKFLLHFVKESKQDESGMPNNRFLAERTGGTYSTLKVQPAELEDSGVYFCASSQDLEQYFGPGTRLTVT.

The V gene is TRBV4-1, the J gene TRBJ1-2, with TRBD1 matching over 7 bases. Germline V lookup: CDR1 MGHRA, CDR2 YSYEKL. J gave up 3 bases and V 4 bases, and 8 bases lay outside the gene matches. The CDR3 is 15 residues long. The CDR3 here is CASSLRGQPDYGYTF. The CDR3, as DNA: TGCGCCAGCAGCCTGAGGGGACAGCCTGACTATGGCTACACCTTC.

Only one count was recorded for this clone. V is TRBV2 and J is TRBJ1-2, with 7 bases aligning to TRBD1. Germline V CDR1 and CDR2: SNHLY, FYNNEI. V shed 3 bases, J shed 5 bases, and the junction held 3 bases outside the gene matches. This CDR3 is 13 amino acids long. CDR3 sequence: CASSEGQFYGYTF. The CDR3 bases are TGTGCCAGCAGTGAGGGACAGTTTTATGGCTACACCTTC.

The V and J genes are TRBV11-2 and TRBJ2-7; the D gene is possibly TRBD1 (6 bases). CDR1 SGHAT and CDR2 FQNNGV come from the germline V gene. This CDR3 has 15 residues. V was shortened by 1 base and J by 3 bases, with 13 bases between the two germline ends. Here the CDR3 reads CASSLGTGIFYEQYF. The CDR3 DNA sequence: TGTGCCAGCAGCTTAGGAACAGGGATATTCTACGAGCAGTACTTC. The full variable domain, rest sourced from reference TRBV11-2 and TRBJ2-7, is EAGVAQSPRYKIIEKRQSVAFWCNPISGHATLYWYQQILGQGPKLLIQFQNNGVVDDSQLPKDRFSAERLKGVDSTLKIQPAKLEDSAVYLCASSLGTGIFYEQYFGPGTRLTVT.

This clone has just a few counts. Here the CDR3 reads CASSFSDTSNTEAFF. The CDR3 bases are TGTGCCAGCAGCTTCTCCGACACCTCGAACACTGAAGCTTTCTTT. This chain joins TRBV11-2 and TRBJ1-1; D ambiguous. This CDR3 has 15 residues. The germline V gene has CDR1 SGHAT and CDR2 FQNNGV. V was shortened by 3 bases and J by 1 base, with 12 bases between the two germline ends.

The chain has TRBV10-1 and TRBJ2-5; 7 positions agree with TRBD2. The J segment lost 2 bases and the V segment lost 4 bases, leaving 7 bases of the junction unmatched. CDR1 and CDR2 from the germline V gene are WNHNN and SYGVQD (reference sequence). This CDR3 is built from 15 residues. CDR3 sequence: CASSAAGEGQETQYF. The CDR3 DNA sequence: TGCGCCAGCAGTGCTGCCGGGGAGGGTCAAGAGACCCAGTACTTC.

Worth noting for this clone: The junction departs from germline at one end; a sequencing error may be responsible. The V call is TRBV5-1, the J call TRBJ2-7, with D possibly TRBD2 on 6 matching bases. The CDR3 is 14 residues long. Germline-derived CDR1 and CDR2 are SGHRS and YFSETQ. In DNA, the CDR3 is TGCGCCAGCAGGTTGGGACCGGGGGCCTACGAGCAGTACTTC. Protein sequence: CASRLGPGAYEQYF.